A few counts support the clone carrying this TCR beta chain. Sample time point: patch test 1, 2 weeks after DPC sensitization. The treatment: therapeutic diphenylcyclopropenone sensitization with weekly scalp DPC. This entry comes from a study of human T cells and chemical hapten exposure. Looking at the study overall: Enrolled patients were predominantly female and had alopecia areata, totalis or universalis.

In TCRdb, the RACE reads were re-called with MiXCR into one record per CDR3 protein. The sample records 340,000 or so distinct CDR3 sequences, about 7% being singletons. The CDR3 length is 13 residues. V was clipped by 4 bases and J by 5 bases, with 11 bases between them. Per the germline V gene, CDR1 is MNHNY and CDR2 is SVGAGI (reference sequence). This receptor was identified in a young woman with alopecia areata. Some clones in this sample may be carry-over from other donors' samples. This specimen consisted of whole blood, obtained in connection with sensitization to the hapten diphenylcyclopropenone (DPC). The rearrangement joins TRBV6-6 to TRBJ1-1, with TRBD1 as a possible D gene (5 bases). CDR3 coding DNA: TGTGCCAGCAGTTCAGACAGACCAACTGAAGCTTTCTTT. Protein: CASSSDRPTEAFF.